This T cell receptor beta chain was obtained from a study of T cell responses to AZD1222 COVID-19 vaccine. Study-wide results and caveats: Baseline antibody screening turned up just 6 or 7 seropositive AZD1222 recipients.

Measured with immunoSEQ multiplex PCR; TCRdb has only the in-frame clones, and not every one. Of roughly 130,000 clones in the sample, 88% were seen once. Germline V lookup: CDR1 SGHRS, CDR2 YFSETQ. The CDR3 contains 14 residues. Deletions cut 0 bases from V and 3 bases from J, with 10 bases between. Details on this clone: Antigen specificity is unknown.

Sequenced here: peripheral blood, sampled on day 0 of MenACWY control vaccination. The chain is built from TRBV5-1 and TRBJ2-7, with unresolved D. This receptor was identified in an adult in good health. CDR3 in amino acids: CASSLGVSFYEQYF. CDR3 DNA sequence: TGCGCCAGCAGCTTGGGGGTCTCTTTCTACGAGCAGTACTTC.